This T cell receptor (beta chain) was sequenced for a study of T cells in Graves' hyperthyroidism and ophthalmopathy. Study details: The authors collected peripheral blood at initial diagnosis, before any treatment.

Study-wide results and caveats: The majority of expanded thyroid clonotypes above 0.001 also appeared in blood. In the analysis, a 13 V-J model separated ophthalmopathy from stable hyperthyroidism.

The investigators amplified TCR beta CDR3 regions from RNA transcripts. The TCR CDR3 was amplified in a first-round RT-PCR using the HTBI primer set. TCRdb reanalysed the multiplex PCR reads using MiXCR and keeps one entry per CDR3 protein. Of about 560,000 distinct CDR3 sequences listed, approximately 15% are singletons. The CDR3 runs 11 residues. V was pared by 10 bases and J by 4 bases, with 3 bases of the junction left unmatched. Looked up from germline, CDR1 is MNHNS and CDR2 is SASEGT. Notes on this clonotype: The antigen remains unidentified.

The TCR originated in a woman between 18 and 29 years old with Graves' hyperthyroidism. V is TRBV6-1 and J is TRBJ2-5; 7 bases match TRBD1. What was sequenced was blood. The CDR3 bases are TGTGCCACCAACAGGGGAGAGACCCAGTACTTC. Translating gives CATNRGETQYF.